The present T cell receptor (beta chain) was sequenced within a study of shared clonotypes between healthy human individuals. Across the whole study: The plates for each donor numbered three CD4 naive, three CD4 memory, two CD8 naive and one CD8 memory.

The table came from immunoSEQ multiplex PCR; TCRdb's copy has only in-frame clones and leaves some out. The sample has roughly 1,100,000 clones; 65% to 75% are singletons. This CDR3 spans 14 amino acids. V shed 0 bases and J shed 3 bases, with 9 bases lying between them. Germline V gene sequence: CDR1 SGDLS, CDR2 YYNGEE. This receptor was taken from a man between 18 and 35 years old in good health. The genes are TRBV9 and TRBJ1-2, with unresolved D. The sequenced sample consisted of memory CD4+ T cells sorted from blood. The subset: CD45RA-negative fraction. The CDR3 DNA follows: TGTGCCAGCAGCGTAGCTCCAGCAGACTATGGCTACACCTTC. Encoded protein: CASSVAPADYGYTF. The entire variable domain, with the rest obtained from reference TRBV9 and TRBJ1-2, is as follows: DSGVTQTPKHLITATGQRVTLRCSPRSGDLSVYWYQQSLDQGLQFLIQYYNGEERAKGNILERFSAQQFPDLHSELNLSSLELGDSALYFCASSVAPADYGYTFGSGTRLTVV.